One and the same sample provided the 3 T cell receptor beta chains below, sequenced in a study of cytotoxic CD8 clonotypes in ibrutinib-treated CLL. Produced via immunoSEQ multiplex PCR; TCRdb's table is partial and in-frame only. Of over 40,000 clones detected, around four fifths appear once; the ten largest clones hold roughly 20%. The sample consisted of PBMCs, taken after 24 months of ibrutinib treatment. The receptor source for this set is a human donor with chronic lymphocytic leukemia.

This clone was found once. V usage is TRBV19 and J usage is TRBJ2-2; 10 bases are shared with TRBD1. The germline V gene has CDR1 LNHDA and CDR2 SQIVND (reference sequence). The CDR3 sequence is 15 residues long. V shed 8 bases, J shed 5 bases, and the junction held 8 bases outside the gene matches. CDR3 nucleotide sequence: TGTGCCAGTCAGACCGGGACAGGGGTGACCGGGGAGCTGTTTTTT. Its protein is CASQTGTGVTGELFF. The full variable domain, completed using reference TRBV19 and TRBJ2-2, is DGGITQSPKYLFRKEGQNVTLSCEQNLNHDAMYWYRQDPGQGLRLIYYSQIVNDFQKGDIAEGYSVSREKKESFPLTVTSAQKNPTAFYLCASQTGTGVTGELFFGEGSRLTVL.

J is TRBJ2-3 and V is TRBV7-9; D assignment may be TRBD1 or TRBD2 (5 bases each). V was shortened by 8 bases and J by 1 base, with 7 bases between the two germline ends. This CDR3 region has 12 residues. The germline V gene has CDR1 SEHNR and CDR2 FQNEAQ (reference sequence). This chain's CDR3 is CASLGRTDTQYF. The CDR3 nucleotides read TGTGCCAGCTTGGGACGCACAGATACGCAGTATTTT.

The V call is TRBV4-3, the J call TRBJ1-3; no reliable D call. This CDR3 region has 14 residues. The germline V gene encodes CDR1 LGHNA and CDR2 YSLEER. V gave up 4 bases and J gave up 0 bases, with 7 bases separating them. The CDR3 nucleotides read TGCGCCAGCAGCCCCGCCAGCTCTGGAAACACCATATATTTT. Protein product: CASSPASSGNTIYF.